This TCR beta chain was sequenced in a study of cytomegalovirus exposure and HLA in healthy donors. Study observations and caveats: Several top significant clusters appeared, in a later analysis, to be linked to common viral pathogens.

Comments on this clone: Its specificity is unknown.

Germline values: CDR1 SQVTM, CDR2 ANQGSEA. Trimming cost V 6 bases and J 0 bases, with 12 bases left between them. The CDR3 covers 14 residues. The primer mix had 60 Vbeta and 13 Jbeta primers. Source study methods: Later reanalysis found around 74 million unique TCR beta chains, around 9.9 million of them shared. Some clones are missing from TCRdb's copy, which holds only in-frame ones; the method was immunoSEQ multiplex PCR. From that table come the V and J calls and clone size; the DNA was used to work out D and trimming. The repertoire holds about 160,000 clones, with 80% to 90% as singletons. While unrecorded immune exposures were likely, the donors were nominally healthy when sampled.

The chain uses TRBV29-1 and TRBJ2-4, with D maybe TRBD1 (6 bases). Sample: PBMCs. The origin of this receptor is a man between 18 and 29 years old in good health and CMV-seronegative. The CDR3 sequence: CSVMGALAKNIQYF. The CDR3 bases are TGCAGCGTCATGGGGGCCTTAGCCAAAAACATTCAGTACTTC.